This TCR beta chain was found in a study of beta chain features in type 1 diabetes. Expressed TCRB transcripts were sequenced after all isolated RNA was converted to cDNA. Mean read depth for naive, central memory and regulatory T cell samples was about 3.4 million reads. Using immunoSEQ multiplex PCR, the repertoire was profiled, and TCRdb retains in-frame clones only, with some absent. The data show roughly 330,000 clones, approximately 11% seen once. Overall study results and limits: Any HLA-type effect on TCRB rearrangement remained unresolved here.

Remarks on this clone: Antigen specificity is unknown.

The ends were cut back, 3 bases at V and 3 bases at J, with 15 bases in the middle. This CDR3 spans 15 amino acids. Germline CDR1 SQVTM, CDR2 ANQGSEA. This chain connects TRBV29-1 to TRBJ2-1, with D maybe TRBD2 (6 bases). This TCR was recovered from a woman aged 25-40 years in good health. Sequenced material: naive CD4+ T cells from blood. CDR3 DNA: TGCAGCGTTGAGCAGCAACGGGGGAACTACAATGAGCAGTTCTTC. Protein sequence: CSVEQQRGNYNEQFF.